One and the same sample provided the 20 T cell receptor beta chains below, sequenced in a study of blood T cells in healthy people across ages. A J-beta primer mix and a sample-barcoded 5' primer were used in a second PCR of about 7 to 12 cycles. TCRdb passed the 5' RACE reads through MiXCR, listing each CDR3 protein once. The sample has 1.5 million to 2 million distinct CDR3 sequences; roughly 43% are singletons. Material for sequencing was blood. These receptors all stem from a human donor in good health.

The V and J genes are TRBV11-3 and TRBJ1-1; D is unresolved. The CDR3 runs to 11 residues. Germline assignment: CDR1 SGHNT and CDR2 YENEEA. The ends were cut back, 2 bases at V and 10 bases at J, with 8 bases in the middle. CDR3 sequence (DNA): TGTGCCAGCAGCTTAAGTCATGGAGCTTTCTTT. Protein sequence: CASSLSHGAFF.

The chain uses TRBV4-2 and TRBJ2-3, with 8 bases lining up with TRBD2. Trimming took 4 bases from V and 2 from J; bases not matched to a gene: 8. CDR3 size: 16 residues. Per the germline V gene, CDR1 is LGHNA and CDR2 is YNFKEQ. Written as DNA, the CDR3 is TGTGCCAGCAGCCCTTCCGGGGGGGAATACACAGATACGCAGTATTTT. Protein sequence: CASSPSGGEYTDTQYF.

This clonotype was seen more than once but under ten times. Here the CDR3 reads CASSQGSGGGDETQYF. As DNA, the CDR3 is TGTGCCAGCAGCCAAGGGTCAGGCGGGGGAGACGAGACCCAGTACTTC. The genes are TRBV14 and TRBJ2-5, with 7 positions matching TRBD2. There are 16 residues in the CDR3. Germline V gene sequence: CDR1 SGHDN, CDR2 FVKESK. Trimming at V came to 1 base and at J to 5 bases, leaving 10 bases not matched to a gene.

J is TRBJ2-1 and V is TRBV12-3 or TRBV12-4; the D is unclear. V was cut by 3 bases and J by 8 bases, with 11 bases left in between. The CDR3 extends over 13 amino acids. This chain's CDR3 is CASSFAYIHEQFF. CDR3 DNA: TGTGCCAGCAGTTTCGCCTATATCCATGAGCAGTTCTTC.

In its sample, this clonotype was seen a few times. J is TRBJ2-4 and V is TRBV7-3; tentatively, D is TRBD1 (5 bases). Deletions cut 3 bases from V and 0 bases from J, with 15 bases between. The CDR3 consists of 17 residues. Germline assignment: CDR1 SGHTA and CDR2 FQGTGA. The CDR3 DNA is TGTGCCAGCAGCTTGTCTGCAGGGCGCGGAGCCAAAAACATTCAGTACTTC. It translates to CASSLSAGRGAKNIQYF.

CDR3 DNA: TGTGCCAGCAGCTTGGTAGGTTCGGCGACTAATGAAAAACTGTTTTTT. Protein sequence: CASSLVGSATNEKLFF. V is TRBV5-4 and J is TRBJ1-4; D unclear. V lost 0 bases and J 2 bases, leaving 11 bases between the germline ends. The CDR3 has 16 amino acids. Germline loops: CDR1 SGHNT, CDR2 YYREEE (reference sequence).

This rearrangement joins TRBV12-3 or TRBV12-4 to TRBJ2-1; no reliable D call. V gave up 5 bases and J gave up 10 bases, with 15 bases separating them. This CDR3 contains 13 residues. The CDR3 reads CASSRLDRPEQFF. For the CDR3, the DNA is TGTGCCAGCAGTCGCCTAGACCGTCCGGAGCAGTTCTTC.

V and J are TRBV4-1 and TRBJ2-7; D may match TRBD1 or TRBD2 (6 bases each). The CDR3 has 15 amino acids. Germline-derived CDR1 and CDR2 are MGHRA and YSYEKL. V was pared by 4 bases and J by 0 bases, with 13 bases between. The CDR3 nucleotides are TGCGCCAGCAGCCCGCCGGGGGCACTCTCCTACGAGCAGTACTTC. It yields the protein CASSPPGALSYEQYF.

Turning to this clonotype: The junction differs from germline at one of its ends, possibly a read error. The CDR3 nucleotides read TGTGCTAGCAGCTTAGCAGGCAAGGACAATGAGCAGTTCTTC. It is translated as CASSLAGKDNEQFF. The chain carries TRBV7-7 and TRBJ2-1; no firm D call. The CDR3 spans 14 residues. Per germline, CDR1 SSHAT and CDR2 FNYEAQ (reference sequence). The variable domain in full, with the rest retrieved from reference TRBV7-7 and TRBJ2-1, is GAGVSQSPRYKVTKRGQDVTLRCDPISSHATLYWYQQALGQGPEFLTYFNYEAQPDKSGLPSDRFSAERPEGSISTLTIQRTEQRDSAMYRCASSLAGKDNEQFFGPGTRLTVL.

The V gene is TRBV7-6, the J gene TRBJ1-4; a possible D gene is TRBD1 (5 bases). This CDR3 is 19 amino acids long. The V gene lost 7 bases and the J gene lost 7 bases, with 31 bases spanning the gap. Germline assignment: CDR1 SGHVS and CDR2 FNYEAQ. The CDR3 loop reads CASTRGSLAVPTPSEKLFF. CDR3 coding DNA: TGTGCCAGCACCCGGGGCTCTTTGGCGGTTCCTACACCATCTGAAAAACTGTTTTTT.

V is TRBV5-1 and J is TRBJ1-2; D might be TRBD1 (6 bases). The CDR3 is 13 amino acids. Germline assignment: CDR1 SGHRS and CDR2 YFSETQ. V shed 3 bases and J shed 4 bases, with 10 bases lying between them. The CDR3 nucleotides are TGCGCCAGCAGCTGGACAGAACCCTATGGCTACACCTTC. Translation gives CASSWTEPYGYTF.

This chain links TRBV20-1 with TRBJ2-1, with D maybe TRBD1 (6 bases). This CDR3 has 15 residues. From germline, CDR1 is DFQATT and CDR2 SNEGSKA (reference sequence). The V end was cut by 4 bases, the J end by 4 bases, with 17 bases between. CDR3 in amino acids: CSATYGTRTYNEQFF. For the CDR3, the DNA is TGCAGTGCTACGTACGGGACAAGGACATACAATGAGCAGTTCTTC.

The rearrangement joins TRBV4-3 to TRBJ2-1; D call uncertain. Germline V gives CDR1 LGHNA, CDR2 YSLEER. This CDR3 comprises 13 residues. The V and J ends lost 0 bases and 8 bases respectively, with 8 bases between them. The chain's CDR3 is CASSQELSHEQFF. Here the CDR3 DNA reads TGCGCCAGCAGCCAAGAGCTCTCCCATGAGCAGTTCTTC.

This clonotype was counted only a few times. The chain joins TRBV4-1 to TRBJ2-3, with D hard to call. In germline, CDR1 is MGHRA, CDR2 YSYEKL. CDR3 length: 17 residues. Trimming took 2 bases from V and 2 from J, leaving 17 bases between them. The CDR3 coding sequence is TGCGCCAGCAGCCAAACGTCTCTATTTACTCACACAGATACGCAGTATTTT. Protein sequence: CASSQTSLFTHTDTQYF.

J is TRBJ2-3 and V is TRBV5-1; D is possibly TRBD2 (5 bases). The CDR3 is 16 amino acids. Trimming pared 4 bases from V and 5 bases from J, leaving 20 bases between. Germline V gene lookup returns CDR1 SGHRS and CDR2 YFSETQ. In DNA form, the CDR3 reads TGCGCCAGCAGCCCAAAAGAGGGTGGACTTCTAGATACGCAGTATTTT. Translation gives CASSPKEGGLLDTQYF.

V gene TRBV20-1 combines with J gene TRBJ1-1, with TRBD1 identical over 8 bases. Germline assignment: CDR1 DFQATT and CDR2 SNEGSKA (reference sequence). This CDR3 has 13 residues. Losses at the gene ends were 6 bases for V and 6 bases for J; bases not matched to a gene: 9. CDR3: CSAQNRGSAEAFF. DNA of the CDR3: TGCAGTGCGCAGAACAGGGGGAGTGCTGAAGCTTTCTTT.

The rearrangement links TRBV7-3 to TRBJ2-3, with a weak D call TRBD2 (6 bases). In germline, CDR1 is SGHTA, CDR2 FQGTGA. The CDR3 totals 16 residues. Trimming cost V 0 bases and J 2 bases, with 12 bases left between them. CDR3 protein: CASSLTGGAPTDTQYF. The CDR3 DNA follows: TGTGCCAGCAGCTTAACCGGAGGGGCCCCCACAGATACGCAGTATTTT.

The chain has TRBV5-1 and TRBJ2-5; tentative D call: TRBD2 (6 bases). Germline V lookup: CDR1 SGHRS, CDR2 YFSETQ. V lost 4 bases, J lost 5 bases, and 15 bases lay in between. The CDR3 covers 14 residues. Here the CDR3 DNA reads TGCGCCAGCAGCATCGGAGGGAATCGGGAGACCCAGTACTTC. Encoded protein: CASSIGGNRETQYF.

About this clonotype itself: A much larger clone lies one base from this, so it may be a read error. CDR3 coding DNA: TGTGCCAGCAGTTACAATCAGCCCCAGCATTTT. It is translated as CASSYNQPQHF. The chain is built from TRBV2 and TRBJ1-5, with no clear D. Germline V gene lookup returns CDR1 SNHLY and CDR2 FYNNEI. The CDR3 is made up of 11 amino acids. Trimming took 5 bases from V and 3 from J, leaving 2 bases between them.

This clonotype was seen repeatedly, ten times or more. The chain couples TRBV12-3 or TRBV12-4 to TRBJ2-6; 7 bases are a match to TRBD1. The length of the CDR3 is 15 residues. V was clipped by 6 bases and J by 2 bases; unmatched bases: 4. The CDR3 DNA sequence: TGTGCCAGCAGCTTAAGGGGGCCTGGGGCCAACGTCCTGACTTTC. Residues: CASSLRGPGANVLTF.